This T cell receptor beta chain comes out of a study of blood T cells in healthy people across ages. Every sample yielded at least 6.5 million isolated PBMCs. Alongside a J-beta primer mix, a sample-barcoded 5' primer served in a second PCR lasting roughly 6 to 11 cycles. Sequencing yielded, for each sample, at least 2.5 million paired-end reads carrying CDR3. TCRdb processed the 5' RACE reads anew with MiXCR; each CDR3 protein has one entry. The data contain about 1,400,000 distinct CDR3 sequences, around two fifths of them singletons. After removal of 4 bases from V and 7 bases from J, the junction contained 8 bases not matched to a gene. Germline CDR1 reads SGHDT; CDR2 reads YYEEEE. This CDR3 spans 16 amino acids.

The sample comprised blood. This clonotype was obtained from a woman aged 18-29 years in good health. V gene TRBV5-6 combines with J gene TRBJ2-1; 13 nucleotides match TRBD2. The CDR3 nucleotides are TGTGCCAGCAGCGCTTACGGGACTAGCGGGGTTAATGAGCAGTTCTTC. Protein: CASSAYGTSGVNEQFF.